This T cell receptor beta chain comes out of a study of cytomegalovirus exposure and HLA in healthy donors. Overall study context: In a later analysis, the roughly 120 validation repertoires were reported to have used the same platform as the roughly 610 first-cohort repertoires.

The donors were in the roughly 130-subject validation cohort; that cohort was separate from the approximately 700-subject first cohort. Clones were read by immunoSEQ multiplex PCR, and TCRdb kept only the in-frame ones, dropping some. The table includes approximately 58,000 clones, 90% to 95% detected once. V shed 8 bases and J 4 bases; nucleotides not matched to a gene: 7. The germline V gene encodes CDR1 MNHEY and CDR2 SMNVEV (reference sequence). The CDR3 contains 15 residues. Points on this clone: Its antigen remains unidentified.

Regarding the study as a whole: Associated with cytomegalovirus, according to the listing, were around 170 TCR beta chains.

The material sequenced was PBMCs. The rearrangement joins TRBV27 to TRBJ2-3; 12 bases agree with TRBD2. The sequence was obtained from a woman aged 18-35 years in good health and CMV-seropositive. This CDR3 reads CASRMTSGSADTQYF. CDR3 nucleotide sequence: TGTGCCAGCCGAATGACTAGCGGGAGTGCAGATACGCAGTATTTT.